These 26 T cell receptor beta chains were sequenced from one sample in a study of cytomegalovirus exposure and HLA in healthy donors. Vbeta (60) and Jbeta (13) primers were used in the PCR. TCRdb's table, derived via immunoSEQ multiplex PCR, lists solely in-frame clones and lacks some. The repertoire holds 150,000 to 250,000 clones, over 75% seen once, with under 3% in the top ten. Sequenced: PBMCs. The receptors come from a woman between 45 and 60 years old in good health and CMV-seronegative.

V and J are TRBV30 and TRBJ2-7; weak D call: TRBD1 (5 bases). The CDR3 is made up of 12 amino acids. The V gene lost 3 bases and the J gene lost 3 bases, with 9 bases spanning the gap. Germline CDR1 reads GTSNPN; CDR2 reads SVGIG (reference sequence). The CDR3 nucleotides read TGTGCCTGGAGGGGGCCCTACTACGAGCAGTACTTC. As protein: CAWRGPYYEQYF.

V and J are TRBV6-5 and TRBJ2-3; 7 bases map to TRBD1. V shed 8 bases and J 7 bases; nucleotides not matched to a gene: 3. In germline, CDR1 is MNHEY, CDR2 SVGAGI. CDR3 length equals 11 residues. DNA of the CDR3: TGTGCCAGCCACAGGGGAAATACGCAGTATTTT. It codes for CASHRGNTQYF.

The chain links TRBV5-4 to TRBJ1-2; 8 nucleotides align to TRBD1. Germline lookup yields CDR1 SGHNT and CDR2 YYREEE (reference sequence). V was pared by 2 bases and J by 7 bases, with 4 bases of the junction left unmatched. CDR3 length: 13 amino acids. This CDR3 reads CASSFPGGRGYTF. In DNA form, the CDR3 reads TGTGCCAGCAGCTTCCCAGGGGGCCGTGGCTACACCTTC.

This clone was detected only a few times. The chain joins TRBV5-4 to TRBJ2-7, with 14 bases matching TRBD2. Germline-derived CDR1 and CDR2 are SGHNT and YYREEE (reference sequence). V shed 4 bases, J shed 6 bases, and the junction held 15 bases outside the gene matches. This CDR3 is 18 amino acids long. The CDR3 here is CASSRETSGRAEVVEQYF. The DNA for the CDR3 is TGTGCCAGCAGCCGCGAGACTAGCGGGAGGGCCGAGGTTGTCGAGCAGTACTTC.

On this clone itself: One junction end disagrees with the germline gene, perhaps due to a read error. The same CDR3 arises from other DNA sequences in this sample as well. V and J are TRBV5-1 and TRBJ2-3, with TRBD2 matching over 8 bases. CDR1 is SGHRS and CDR2 is YFSETQ in the germline V gene. CDR3 length: 14 amino acids. The CDR3 loop is CASSLGTSTDTQYF. The CDR3 DNA sequence: TGCGCCAGCAGCTTGGGGACTAGCACGGATACGCAGTATTTT.

The chain uses TRBV7-2 and TRBJ1-3, with TRBD1 matching 7 bases. CDR3 length: 15 amino acids. Trimming cost V 5 bases and J 0 bases; bases outside gene matches: 4. Germline V gene sequence: CDR1 SGHTA, CDR2 FQGNSA. CDR3 sequence (DNA): TGTGCCAGCAGCGGGGGACAGAACTCTGGAAACACCATATATTTT. Protein sequence: CASSGGQNSGNTIYF.

This clone was seen more than once but under ten times. The chain links TRBV6-5 to TRBJ2-1; possibly TRBD1 for D (5 bases). V lost 6 bases and J 4 bases, leaving 13 bases between the germline ends. Germline V lookup: CDR1 MNHEY, CDR2 SVGAGI. This CDR3 is 14 amino acids long. Here the CDR3 reads CASSLTDSYNEQFF. In DNA form, the CDR3 reads TGTGCCAGCAGCCTCACCGACAGTTACAATGAGCAGTTCTTC.

The chain employs TRBV6-1 and TRBJ1-5; D uncertain. CDR1 is MNHNS, CDR2 SASEGT, per germline. With 2 bases removed from V and 5 bases from J, the gap between germline ends came to 7 bases. This CDR3 contains 13 residues. CDR3 in amino acids: CASSEQNDQPQHF. CDR3 in DNA: TGTGCCAGCAGTGAACAGAATGATCAGCCCCAGCATTTT.

CDR3 sequence: CASRDGQIQETQYF. CDR3 DNA sequence: TGCGCCAGCAGAGATGGACAGATACAAGAGACCCAGTACTTC. The rearrangement uses TRBV10-2 and TRBJ2-5; D might be TRBD1 (6 bases). Trimming shortened V by 6 bases and J by 2 bases, and 13 bases separated the two germline ends. CDR1 is WSHSY and CDR2 is SAAADI in the germline V gene. CDR3 size: 14 residues.

The genes are TRBV5-6 and TRBJ2-3, with D maybe TRBD2 (6 bases). The CDR3 is 15 residues long. CDR1 and CDR2 from the germline V gene are SGHDT and YYEEEE. V lost 4 bases to trimming and J lost 2 bases, with 14 bases between them. The CDR3: CASSGSGTLTDTQYF. DNA for the CDR3: TGTGCCAGCAGCGGATCCGGGACTCTCACAGATACGCAGTATTTT.

V gene TRBV5-1 combines with J gene TRBJ2-7, with 14 bases matching TRBD2. The CDR3 is 18 amino acids. CDR1 is SGHRS, CDR2 YFSETQ, per germline. Trimming cost V 4 bases and J 3 bases; bases outside gene matches: 12. The CDR3 DNA reads as TGCGCCAGCAGCCCCGCCCCGACTAGCGGGAGGGGATTCTACGAGCAGTACTTC. It encodes CASSPAPTSGRGFYEQYF.

The CDR3 DNA reads TGTGCCAGCAGGGGGGCAATCGAGGCCCAGCATTTT. It yields the protein CASRGAIEAQHF. V gene TRBV2 combines with J gene TRBJ1-5; possible D gene TRBD1, 6 bases. CDR3 length equals 12 residues. Germline lookup yields CDR1 SNHLY and CDR2 FYNNEI. Trimming removed 6 bases from V and 11 bases from J, with 14 bases in between.

This chain joins TRBV5-1 and TRBJ2-1; weak D call: TRBD2 (5 bases). The CDR3 runs 13 residues. Trimming removed 4 bases at V and 3 bases at J, with 8 bases between. Germline V gene sequence: CDR1 SGHRS, CDR2 YFSETQ. In DNA, the CDR3 is TGCGCCAGCAGCACAACTAGCTACAATGAGCAGTTCTTC. As protein: CASSTTSYNEQFF.

Note on this clone: This same CDR3 is encoded by further DNA sequences in the sample. The chain uses TRBV5-1 and TRBJ1-2; TRBD1 matches at 7 bases. Germline loops: CDR1 SGHRS, CDR2 YFSETQ. The V gene end was trimmed by 0 bases and the J gene end by 8 bases; junction bases not matched to a gene: 4. The CDR3 totals 13 residues. The CDR3, as DNA: TGCGCCAGCAGCTTGGGACAGGGTAACGGCTACACCTTC. This codes for CASSLGQGNGYTF.

The DNA for the CDR3 is TGCAGCGTACTAACAGGGGGCGGTTACAATGAGCAGTTCTTC. Protein: CSVLTGGGYNEQFF. The rearrangement links TRBV29-1 to TRBJ2-1; 9 positions agree with TRBD1. This CDR3 comprises 14 residues. The V segment lost 6 bases and the J segment 4 bases; nucleotides outside the gene matches: 7. Per the germline V gene, CDR1 is SQVTM and CDR2 is ANQGSEA.

The chain carries TRBV30 and TRBJ1-5; perhaps TRBD1 as D (5 bases). The ends were cut back, 5 bases at V and 2 bases at J, with 10 bases in the middle. Germline V gene lookup returns CDR1 GTSNPN and CDR2 SVGIG (reference sequence). The CDR3 totals 13 residues. DNA of the CDR3: TGTGCCTGGGGGGAAGGGGGCAATCAGCCCCAGCATTTT. It codes for CAWGEGGNQPQHF. The whole variable domain, remainder taken from reference TRBV30 and TRBJ1-5, is SQTIHQWPATLVQPVGSPLSLECTVEGTSNPNLYWYRQAAGRGLQLLFYSVGIGQISSEVPQNLSASRPQDRQFILSSKKLLLSDSGFYLCAWGEGGNQPQHFGDGTRLSIL.

The rearrangement links TRBV30 to TRBJ2-7, with 9 bases matching TRBD2. V lost 3 bases and J lost 4; bases outside the gene matches: 13. From germline, CDR1 is GTSNPN and CDR2 SVGIG (reference sequence). This CDR3 spans 16 amino acids. The CDR3 region has the DNA TGTGCCTGGAGGATCCCCGCGACTAGCGGTCTTTACGAGCAGTACTTC. This sequence encodes CAWRIPATSGLYEQYF.

This clone was counted a single time. This sequence joins TRBV19 and TRBJ2-1; 8 bases map to TRBD2. Per the germline V gene, CDR1 is LNHDA and CDR2 is SQIVND (reference sequence). The CDR3 loop spans 13 amino acids. V was clipped by 10 bases and J by 6 bases; unmatched bases: 8. CDR3 loop: CATSAGVRNEQFF. CDR3 nucleotides: TGTGCCACGTCAGCGGGAGTCCGCAATGAGCAGTTCTTC.

Regarding this clone: Other DNA sequences of this sample code for an identical CDR3. J is TRBJ1-2 and V is TRBV27; 11 nucleotides line up with TRBD1. CDR1 and CDR2 from the germline V gene are MNHEY and SMNVEV (reference sequence). The CDR3 has 14 amino acids. The trim removed 3 bases at V and 8 bases at J, leaving 5 bases unmatched. DNA of the CDR3: TGTGCCAGCAGTTTTGGACAGGGGGCACGGGGCTACACCTTC. Translation gives CASSFGQGARGYTF.

This clone was seen just once. One junction end does not reproduce the germline sequence, and a read error may be involved. V and J are TRBV7-9 and TRBJ2-7; D possibly corresponds to TRBD1 (5 bases). CDR3 length: 11 residues. Germline V gives CDR1 SEHNR, CDR2 FQNEAQ (reference sequence). The CDR3 region is CSSSLGAEQYF. The CDR3 DNA sequence: TGTTCCAGCAGCTTAGGGGCCGAGCAGTACTTC.

The chain is built from TRBV6-5 and TRBJ1-2; TRBD1 aligns across 8 bases. The length of the CDR3 is 13 residues. J was trimmed by 10 bases and V by 0 bases; bases with no gene match: 4. Germline CDR1 MNHEY, CDR2 SVGAGI. In nucleotides, the CDR3 is TGTGCCAGCAGTTACTCCCGACAGGGGTCCTACACCTTC. Amino acid sequence: CASSYSRQGSYTF.

The chain uses TRBV18 and TRBJ2-3; unclear D gene. The germline CDR1 and CDR2 sequences are KGHSH and LQKENI. V gave up 1 base and J gave up 2 bases, with 4 bases separating them. The CDR3 extends over 13 amino acids. The CDR3 loop is CASSPRATDTQYF. The CDR3 DNA reads as TGTGCCAGCTCACCACGGGCCACAGATACGCAGTATTTT.

The V call is TRBV11-2, the J call TRBJ2-7; TRBD1 matches 8 bases. The CDR3 covers 14 residues. Losses at the gene ends were 1 base for V and 3 bases for J; bases not matched to a gene: 2. Germline V gene data show CDR1 as SGHAT and CDR2 as FQNNGV. In nucleotides, the CDR3 is TGTGCCAGCAGCTTAGCTACAGGGGGCTACGAGCAGTACTTC. Residues: CASSLATGGYEQYF.

This chain joins TRBV13 and TRBJ2-7; 7 bases are a match to TRBD2. With 5 bases clipped from V and 4 bases from J, the junction kept 5 bases outside the gene matches. From germline, CDR1 is PRHDT and CDR2 FYEKMQ (reference sequence). The CDR3 has 13 residues. The CDR3 sequence is CASSPGLGYEQYF. The CDR3 region has the DNA TGTGCCAGCAGCCCCGGACTAGGGTACGAGCAGTACTTC. Filled out from reference TRBV13 and TRBJ2-7, the complete variable domain reads AAGVIQSPRHLIKEKRETATLKCYPIPRHDTVYWYQQGPGQDPQFLISFYEKMQSDKGSIPDRFSAQQFSDYHSELNMSSLELGDSALYFCASSPGLGYEQYFGPGTRLTVT.

The gene calls are TRBV14 and TRBJ2-2, with D possibly TRBD1 on 6 matching bases. Germline V lookup: CDR1 SGHDN, CDR2 FVKESK. This CDR3 region has 13 residues. Trimming left V 4 bases short and J 13 bases short, with 16 bases between. CDR3 coding DNA: TGTGCCAGCAGCCCAGGGGTGGTGGCAGGGCTGTTTTTT. It translates to CASSPGVVAGLFF.

The chain uses TRBV13 and TRBJ2-1; TRBD2 matches 9 bases. V lost 4 bases, J lost 7 bases, and 8 bases stayed unmatched. The CDR3 has 15 amino acids. Germline CDR1 PRHDT, CDR2 FYEKMQ (reference sequence). In nucleotides, the CDR3 is TGTGCCAGCAGCTCCCGCGGGAGGGCCATAAATGAGCAGTTCTTC. Translation gives CASSSRGRAINEQFF.